This TCR beta chain was retrieved from a study of regulatory T cells in long-lasting Graves disease. On the study more broadly: For under 3 months, newly diagnosed Graves' patients had been taking antithyroid drugs. General study results and limits: Favored gene segments in persistent disease were TRBV28, TRBJ1-2 and TRBJ2-5.

HTBI primers from iRepertoire and Arm-PCR of CDR3 regions yielded the TCR beta libraries. Authors' processing steps: Identification across samples found approximately 67 TRBV and approximately 15 TRBJ segments. TCRdb used MiXCR to reprocess the multiplex PCR reads, holding one entry per CDR3 protein. The V and J calls were not made by the authors but by TCRdb's processing. The table has approximately 230,000 distinct CDR3 sequences, approximately 20% seen once. Comment on this clonotype: Its antigen is unknown. This likely reflects a read error, since a far larger clone is one base away.

CDR1 is SGHAT and CDR2 is FQNNGV in the germline V gene. This CDR3 has 14 amino acids. The sample's time point: newly diagnosed GD, antithyroid drugs for less than 3 months. After RNA was extracted from PBMCs, the TCR library was made from it. The sequencing here drew on peripheral blood mononuclear cells (PBMCs), taken at new diagnosis, from a patient treated with antithyroid drugs. The TCR originated in a female donor with Graves disease. V usage is TRBV11-2 and J usage is TRBJ2-7; perhaps TRBD1 as D (5 bases). CDR3 DNA sequence: TGTGCCAGCAGTGAATCCGGCAGGGTCTCCGAGCAGCACTTC. Translating it yields CASSESGRVSEQHF.